This TCR beta chain was documented in a study of T-cell reconstitution after alpha-beta-depleted transplantation in children. Construction of the TCRbeta library involved unique molecular identifiers. One entry per CDR3 protein results from TCRdb running MiXCR on the PCR reads. The data show approximately 1,000,000 distinct CDR3 sequences, about 26% seen once. General study points: The study reportedly traced alpha-beta T cells about two months after transplant to several hundred expanded graft clones.

Concerning this clonotype itself: Its antigen remains unidentified.

Germline V CDR1 and CDR2: ENHRY, SYGVKD. CDR3 length: 12 residues. V gave up 4 bases and J gave up 5 bases, with 6 bases separating them. V and J are TRBV10-3 and TRBJ2-1; D uncertain. The receptor comes from a boy younger than two who had a stem cell transplant for SCID, so the T cells may come from the graft donor. The specimen comprised PBMCs, mostly from graft donor cells, sampled 360 days after TCRalphabeta/CD19-depleted stem cell transplant. CDR3 in amino acids: CAISAAHNEQFF. The DNA of the CDR3 is TGTGCCATCAGTGCAGCCCACAATGAGCAGTTCTTC.